This TCR beta chain was sequenced in a study of blood T cell repertoires in COVID-19. Study-level background: Samples taken during acute and convalescent COVID-19 were collected in the United States, Italy and Spain. PBMCs, B-cell-depleted T cells, or T cells were the source of the cDNA or gDNA that made up the material.

CDR3 size: 14 residues. Germline CDR1 MNHEY, CDR2 SVGAGI. Trimming shortened V by 3 bases and J by 5 bases, and 11 bases separated the two germline ends. In the original analysis: Nucleated cell counts were estimated from reference gene primer amplification. Profiling relied on immunoSEQ multiplex PCR, and the TCRdb table lists in-frame clones only, not all of them. Clone size and the V and J calls come from that table; the DNA yielded D and trimming. Here the sample spans tens of thousands of clones, more than 70% being singletons. This TCR came from a human donor with acute or convalescent COVID-19. The donor label of this sample is uncertain. The J gene is TRBJ1-5, the V gene TRBV6-5; D possibly corresponds to TRBD1 (5 bases). Sequencing was done on a sample of peripheral blood. CDR3 nucleotide sequence: TGTGCCAGCAGTTATAGCGGGGCGCATCAGCCCCAGCATTTT. Its protein product is CASSYSGAHQPQHF.